This T cell receptor (beta chain) was captured in a study of blood T cell repertoires in COVID-19. In the original analysis: Using reference gene primer amplification, nucleated cell counts were estimated. The data were produced by immunoSEQ multiplex PCR, yet TCRdb's version contains in-frame clones alone and is incomplete. For V, J and clone size, that table is used; D and trimming come from the DNA. The sample contains approximately 200,000 clones, less than 90% of which appear only once. CDR1 and CDR2 (germline): MNHEY, SVGAGI. V dropped 5 bases and J dropped 7 bases, with 15 bases sitting between them. The CDR3 is 13 amino acids.

Sequencing used peripheral blood. This clonotype originated in a man between 25 and 39 years old with acute or convalescent COVID-19. This sequence joins TRBV6-5 and TRBJ2-7, with D perhaps matching TRBD2 (7 bases). In nucleotides, the CDR3 is TGTGCCAGCAGTCAACAGGGAGCGGGGGAGCAGTACTTC. Its protein is CASSQQGAGEQYF.